One sample yielded the 30 T cell receptor beta chains listed below, sequenced in a study of control samples from healthy donors and cancer patients. TCRdb's copy holds only in-frame clones and misses some; the assay was immunoSEQ multiplex PCR. The sample yields over 150,000 clones, 94% seen once. The sequencing sample was made of blood. These receptors were collected from a woman aged 18-29 years in good health.

The CDR3 coding sequence is TGTGCCAGCAGCTTAAGCCGGGGGGCCGACGGGGAGCTGTTTTTT. It translates to CASSLSRGADGELFF. The V and J genes are TRBV7-3 and TRBJ2-2, with D possibly TRBD2 on 7 matching bases. CDR1 is SGHTA and CDR2 is FQGTGA in the germline V gene. V gave up 1 base and J gave up 7 bases, with 13 bases separating them. The CDR3 is 15 residues long.

This clone was recorded once. This chain joins TRBV12-5 and TRBJ2-1; 8 bases line up with TRBD1. This CDR3 spans 15 amino acids. The J segment lost 8 bases and the V segment lost 3 bases, leaving 9 bases of the junction unmatched. The V gene's germline CDR1 is LGHNT and CDR2 FRNRAP. The CDR3 DNA is TGTGCTAGTGGTTTCTGGACAGGGCCTAGCTATGAGCAGTTCTTC. This encodes CASGFWTGPSYEQFF.

V usage is TRBV11-3 and J usage is TRBJ2-7, with a weak D call TRBD1 (6 bases). Germline V gene sequence: CDR1 SGHNT, CDR2 YENEEA. Trimming pared 5 bases from V and 0 bases from J, leaving 11 bases between. This CDR3 has 14 amino acids. The CDR3 spells CASSLGQSSYEQYF. CDR3 DNA sequence: TGTGCCAGCAGCCTCGGACAGAGCTCCTACGAGCAGTACTTC. Full variable domain (rest looked up from reference TRBV11-3 and TRBJ2-7): EAGVVQSPRYKIIEKKQPVAFWCNPISGHNTLYWYLQNLGQGPELLIRYENEEAVDDSQLPKDRFSAERLKGVDSTLKIQPAELGDSAVYLCASSLGQSSYEQYFGPGTRLTVT.

The V and J genes are TRBV2 and TRBJ1-5; D might be TRBD1 (6 bases). The CDR3 totals 15 residues. The germline V and J ends were trimmed by 4 bases and 1 base, with 11 bases remaining between them. Germline CDR1 SNHLY, CDR2 FYNNEI. The CDR3 DNA reads TGTGCCAGCAGTGGTCAGGGGAGCAGCAATCAGCCCCAGCATTTT. Translated: CASSGQGSSNQPQHF. Full variable domain (rest looked up from reference TRBV2 and TRBJ1-5): EPEVTQTPSHQVTQMGQEVILRCVPISNHLYFYWYRQILGQKVEFLVSFYNNEISEKSEIFDDQFSVERPDGSNFTLKIRSTKLEDSAMYFCASSGQGSSNQPQHFGDGTRLSIL.

The chain has TRBV7-8 and TRBJ1-1, with D unresolved. V was cut by 5 bases and J by 1 base, with 11 bases left in between. CDR1 and CDR2 (germline): SGHVS, FQNEAQ. The CDR3 runs 14 residues. CDR3 region: CASSLRHGNTEAFF. CDR3 DNA: TGTGCCAGCAGCCTTAGACACGGGAACACTGAAGCTTTCTTT.

The J gene is TRBJ2-3, the V gene TRBV6-2 or TRBV6-3, with D tentatively TRBD1 or TRBD2 (5 bases each). V dropped 6 bases and J dropped 3 bases, with 16 bases sitting between them. This CDR3 has 15 residues. Per germline, CDR1 MNHEY and CDR2 SVGEGT. The CDR3 coding sequence is TGTGCCAGCAGGTACCCGGGACCCTATACAGATACGCAGTATTTT. Its protein product is CASRYPGPYTDTQYF.

The V call is TRBV7-8, the J call TRBJ1-2; perhaps TRBD1 as D (6 bases). This CDR3 has 13 residues. Trimming removed 4 bases from V and 4 bases from J, with 10 bases in between. Germline V gene lookup returns CDR1 SGHVS and CDR2 FQNEAQ. The CDR3 loop reads CASSSDRLYGYTF. For the CDR3, the DNA is TGTGCCAGCAGCTCCGACAGGCTCTATGGCTACACCTTC.

The rearrangement links TRBV19 to TRBJ1-2; D perhaps matches TRBD1 (5 bases). CDR1 is LNHDA and CDR2 is SQIVND in the germline V gene (reference sequence). V lost 6 bases, J lost 7 bases, and 9 bases lay in between. CDR3 length: 11 residues. CDR3 DNA: TGTGCCAGTAGGCGGAGGGGTGGCTACACCTTC. This codes for CASRRRGGYTF.

J is TRBJ1-3 and V is TRBV10-3; TRBD1 might be the D (6 bases). From germline, CDR1 is ENHRY and CDR2 SYGVKD. Trimming removed 8 bases at V and 4 bases at J, with 15 bases between. This CDR3 is built from 14 residues. The CDR3 is CAIDTGIGGNTIYF. The CDR3 region has the DNA TGTGCCATCGATACAGGGATCGGAGGAAACACCATATATTTT.

The CDR3 is CASRRGYNQPQHF. In DNA, the CDR3 is TGTGCCAGCAGACGGGGATACAATCAGCCCCAGCATTTT. The chain has TRBV28 and TRBJ1-5; D is unclear. Germline V gene data show CDR1 as MDHEN and CDR2 as SYDVKM. Trimming removed 6 bases at V and 3 bases at J, with 9 bases between. CDR3 size: 13 residues. Full variable domain (missing parts from reference TRBV28 and TRBJ1-5): DVKVTQSSRYLVKRTGEKVFLECVQDMDHENMFWYRQDPGLGLRLIYFSYDVKMKEKGDIPEGYSVSREKKERFSLILESASTNQTSMYLCASRRGYNQPQHFGDGTRLSIL.

The V call is TRBV29-1, the J call TRBJ1-1; perhaps TRBD1 as D (5 bases). CDR3 size: 13 residues. V shed 5 bases and J shed 5 bases, with 15 bases lying between them. Germline V lookup: CDR1 SQVTM, CDR2 ANQGSEA. For the CDR3, the DNA is TGCAGCGTTTGGGTCTTACGGGGGACTGAAGCTTTCTTT. This encodes CSVWVLRGTEAFF.

The CDR3 DNA sequence: TGTGCCAGCAGTGAGACCAGGGGGGAGGGAGAGACCCAGTACTTC. This encodes CASSETRGEGETQYF. J is TRBJ2-5 and V is TRBV25-1; D is perhaps TRBD1 or TRBD2 (7 bases each). CDR1 and CDR2 (germline): MGHDK, SYGVNS. The V and J ends lost 3 bases and 4 bases respectively, with 15 bases between them. This CDR3 is 15 amino acids long.

The chain carries TRBV3-1 (or the pseudogene TRBV3-2) and TRBJ2-3; D is undetermined. Trimming pared 0 bases from V and 3 bases from J, leaving 4 bases between. Germline V gene sequence: CDR1 LGHDT, CDR2 YNNKEL (reference sequence). The CDR3 spans 13 residues. CDR3 protein: CASSQDLTDTQYF. CDR3 nucleotide sequence: TGTGCCAGCAGCCAAGATCTGACAGATACGCAGTATTTT.

The V and J genes are TRBV19 and TRBJ1-1, with no clear D. The CDR3 is 16 residues long. Trimming stripped 2 bases from V and 0 bases from J, with 13 bases between. CDR1 is LNHDA and CDR2 is SQIVND in the germline V gene (reference sequence). The CDR3 DNA sequence: TGTGCCAGTAGTATACTTTTGGGATCGCTGAACACTGAAGCTTTCTTT. Translated, it gives CASSILLGSLNTEAFF.

The V and J genes are TRBV5-6 and TRBJ1-2; D might be TRBD1 (6 bases). Germline CDR1 reads SGHDT; CDR2 reads YYEEEE. V lost 4 bases and J lost 7, with 32 bases in between. This CDR3 spans 19 amino acids. CDR3 bases: TGTGCCAGCAGCCGACAGGAGATAGAATCCTATGAGATACCAGTTGGCTACACCTTC. Translated, it gives CASSRQEIESYEIPVGYTF.

The rearrangement links TRBV19 to TRBJ1-2, with D perhaps matching TRBD1 (6 bases). V dropped 10 bases and J dropped 5 bases, with 17 bases sitting between them. CDR3 length: 13 amino acids. From germline, CDR1 is LNHDA and CDR2 SQIVND (reference sequence). CDR3 bases: TGTGCCACCGAACTCAGGGGTGGATATGGCTACACCTTC. It yields the protein CATELRGGYGYTF.

The chain recombines TRBV19 with TRBJ2-7, with D possibly TRBD2 on 5 matching bases. Germline V gene lookup returns CDR1 LNHDA and CDR2 SQIVND (reference sequence). This CDR3 has 15 amino acids. V lost 6 bases and J lost 0, with 15 bases in between. CDR3 in DNA: TGTGCCAGTAGCCCGGACTGGACGAACTCCTACGAGCAGTACTTC. This translates into CASSPDWTNSYEQYF.

This chain joins TRBV18 and TRBJ1-3, with 7 bases aligning to TRBD1. This CDR3 region has 17 residues. Trimming at V came to 3 bases and at J to 0 bases, leaving 8 bases not matched to a gene. Germline V gene data show CDR1 as KGHSH and CDR2 as LQKENI. CDR3: CASSPLPGQRSGNTIYF. CDR3 coding DNA: TGTGCCAGCTCACCTCTTCCGGGACAGCGCTCTGGAAACACCATATATTTT.

The chain has TRBV19 and TRBJ1-5; D uncertain. The V end was cut by 4 bases, the J end by 0 bases, with 13 bases between. The CDR3 sequence is 16 residues long. Germline CDR1 LNHDA, CDR2 SQIVND (reference sequence). CDR3 in amino acids: CASSRAHRDSNQPQHF. The DNA of the CDR3 is TGTGCCAGTAGTAGGGCTCATCGCGATAGCAATCAGCCCCAGCATTTT.

This chain uses TRBV10-3 with TRBJ1-2; TRBD1 agrees at 7 bases. CDR3 size: 13 residues. V was clipped by 9 bases and J by 8 bases; unmatched bases: 12. Germline CDR1 reads ENHRY; CDR2 reads SYGVKD. The DNA for the CDR3 is TGTGCCATTACCTCTCGACAGGGTGGAGGCTACACCTTC. This gives the protein CAITSRQGGGYTF.

The chain employs TRBV11-3 and TRBJ2-4; TRBD1 matches 8 bases. Germline values: CDR1 SGHNT, CDR2 YENEEA. V was clipped by 3 bases and J by 4 bases; unmatched bases: 11. CDR3 length: 17 residues. The CDR3 DNA reads TGTGCCAGCAGCTTCCGTCCCTCCGGGACAGGAAAAAACATTCAGTACTTC. It is translated as CASSFRPSGTGKNIQYF.

The rearrangement uses TRBV19 and TRBJ2-7, with 11 bases that match TRBD1. Losses at the gene ends were 6 bases for V and 7 bases for J; bases not matched to a gene: 5. The CDR3 consists of 13 residues. CDR1 is LNHDA, CDR2 SQIVND, per germline (reference sequence). This CDR3 reads CASRGQGAGEQYF. The CDR3 coding sequence is TGTGCCAGTAGAGGACAGGGGGCGGGAGAGCAGTACTTC.

The genes are TRBV29-1 and TRBJ2-1, with D perhaps TRBD1 or TRBD2 (5 bases each). This CDR3 has 15 amino acids. Germline V gene data show CDR1 as SQVTM and CDR2 as ANQGSEA. With 5 bases removed from V and 8 bases from J, the gap between germline ends came to 22 bases. CDR3 coding DNA: TGCAGCGTTCAACAACCAGGGTCCCGGGGCGATGAGCAGTTCTTC. It specifies CSVQQPGSRGDEQFF.

Written as DNA, the CDR3 is TGCGCCAGCAGCCAGGCCCTTGGGGGGAAGAAGCGCGAGCAGTACTTC. The encoded protein is CASSQALGGKKREQYF. The chain employs TRBV4-1 and TRBJ2-7, with a weak D call TRBD2 (6 bases). Germline-derived CDR1 and CDR2 are MGHRA and YSYEKL. The V gene lost 3 bases and the J gene lost 6 bases, with 21 bases spanning the gap. The CDR3 covers 16 residues.

This chain connects TRBV24-1 to TRBJ1-5; D unresolved. In germline, CDR1 is KGHDR, CDR2 SFDVKD. V lost 10 bases and J lost 3, with 12 bases in between. The CDR3 runs to 13 residues. This chain's CDR3 is CATEEGTNQPQHF. CDR3 nucleotide sequence: TGTGCCACGGAGGAGGGTACCAATCAGCCCCAGCATTTT.

This chain uses TRBV6-5 with TRBJ1-1; TRBD1 agrees at 9 bases. The CDR3 is 13 amino acids. Looked up from germline, CDR1 is MNHEY and CDR2 is SVGAGI. Unmatched junction bases numbered 5, after V lost 6 bases and J lost 6 bases. CDR3 sequence reads: CASSVDRGAEAFF. The CDR3, as DNA: TGTGCCAGCAGCGTGGACAGGGGTGCTGAAGCTTTCTTT.

For this clone: Mismatch with germline at one junction end may stem from a read error. The chain links TRBV7-7 to TRBJ2-2; D possibly matches TRBD1 or TRBD2 (5 bases each). CDR1 SSHAT and CDR2 FNYEAQ come from the germline V gene (reference sequence). CDR3 length equals 16 residues. Here the CDR3 DNA reads TGTGCTAGCAGCTTACGTCCCGGGACCCTTACCGGGGAGCTGTTTTTT. Encoded protein: CASSLRPGTLTGELFF.

The rearrangement joins TRBV4-2 to TRBJ2-7; possible D gene TRBD2, 7 bases. V lost 4 bases, J lost 6 bases, and 25 bases lay in between. CDR1 and CDR2 from the germline V gene are LGHNA and YNFKEQ. The CDR3 has 17 residues. The CDR3 is CASSRKFPSGEGSEQYF. Written as DNA, the CDR3 is TGTGCCAGCAGCCGTAAGTTCCCGTCAGGGGAGGGAAGCGAGCAGTACTTC.

This clone appeared once. The chain combines TRBV12-3 or TRBV12-4 with TRBJ2-2, with D uncertain. Trimming left V 6 bases short and J 6 bases short, with 5 bases between. CDR3 length: 11 residues. CDR3 sequence (DNA): TGTGCCAGCAGAAGGGCCGGGGAGCTGTTTTTT. Translation: CASRRAGELFF.

CDR3: CASSPWTSGRWGDTQYF. As DNA, the CDR3 is TGTGCCAGCAGTCCCTGGACTAGCGGGAGATGGGGAGATACGCAGTATTTT. The genes are TRBV6-2 or TRBV6-3 and TRBJ2-3, with 13 bases matching TRBD2. The CDR3 covers 17 residues. V was pared by 5 bases and J by 5 bases, with 10 bases of the junction left unmatched. Germline V CDR1 and CDR2: MNHEY, SVGEGT.